The 3 T cell receptor beta chains given below trace back to one sample, sequenced in a study of blood T cells in healthy people across ages. Next came a second PCR, run for roughly 6 to 11 cycles, which used a sample-barcoded 5' primer along with a J-beta primer mix. TCRdb recomputed calls from the 5' RACE reads with MiXCR, one row per CDR3 protein. This sample has 1.5 million to 2 million distinct CDR3 sequences, with roughly 32% found just once. Material: blood. These receptors were collected from a woman in her thirties in good health.

The table lists this clonotype with many counts. This chain connects TRBV4-1 to TRBJ2-7, with D perhaps being TRBD1 or TRBD2 (5 bases each). Trimming took 1 base from V and 4 from J, leaving 11 bases between them. The CDR3 length is 14 residues. The germline V gene encodes CDR1 MGHRA and CDR2 YSYEKL. As DNA, the CDR3 is TGCGCCAGCAGCCAAGGGACGGGGCCTTACGAGCAGTACTTC. It yields the protein CASSQGTGPYEQYF.

This chain links TRBV5-4 with TRBJ2-7, with 7 nucleotides matching TRBD1. The CDR3 has 14 residues. Per germline, CDR1 SGHNT and CDR2 YYREEE (reference sequence). After removal of 4 bases from V and 3 bases from J, the junction contained 7 bases not matched to a gene. CDR3 sequence: CASSPATGVYEQYF. The CDR3 region has the DNA TGTGCCAGCAGCCCAGCAACAGGGGTCTACGAGCAGTACTTC.

Points on this clonotype: One base away lies a much larger clone, so this may be a sequencing read error. The V call is TRBV14, the J call TRBJ2-3; D remains ambiguous. V was cut by 5 bases and J by 2 bases, with 23 bases left in between. The length of the CDR3 is 18 residues. Looked up from germline, CDR1 is SGHDN and CDR2 is FVKESK. CDR3 sequence reads: CASSYMGRRPLNTDTQYF. CDR3 bases: TGTGCCAGCAGCTACATGGGCAGGCGCCCCCTGAACACAGATACGCAGTATTTT.